This T cell receptor beta chain is from a study of vaccination and CD4 T cells after COVID-19. This clonotype has more than one count but fewer than ten. What it recognizes is unknown. Cultured CD4+ T-cell DNA underwent Oncomine TCR Beta short-read sequencing. TCRdb fed the PCR reads into MiXCR, producing one record per CDR3 protein. The table shows about 20,000 distinct CDR3 sequences, with 23% occurring only once. Treatment described: approximately 9-day PBMC culture with coronavirus spike peptide pools or control peptides (ViraFEST assay). T cells were expanded with peptide pools, and expanded clonotypes were identified by TCR sequencing. The CDR3 covers 15 residues. Per germline, CDR1 MNHEY and CDR2 SVGEGT. The trim removed 7 bases at V and 6 bases at J, leaving 9 bases unmatched.

The clonotype was recovered from a human donor with COVID-19. The chain uses TRBV6-2 or TRBV6-3 and TRBJ1-5; 10 nucleotides match TRBD1. Input material: cultured CD4+ T cells from blood. The CDR3 DNA follows: TGTGCCAGCAACGAGGGGGACAGGGGTAGTCAGCCCCAGCATTTT. Translated, it gives CASNEGDRGSQPQHF.